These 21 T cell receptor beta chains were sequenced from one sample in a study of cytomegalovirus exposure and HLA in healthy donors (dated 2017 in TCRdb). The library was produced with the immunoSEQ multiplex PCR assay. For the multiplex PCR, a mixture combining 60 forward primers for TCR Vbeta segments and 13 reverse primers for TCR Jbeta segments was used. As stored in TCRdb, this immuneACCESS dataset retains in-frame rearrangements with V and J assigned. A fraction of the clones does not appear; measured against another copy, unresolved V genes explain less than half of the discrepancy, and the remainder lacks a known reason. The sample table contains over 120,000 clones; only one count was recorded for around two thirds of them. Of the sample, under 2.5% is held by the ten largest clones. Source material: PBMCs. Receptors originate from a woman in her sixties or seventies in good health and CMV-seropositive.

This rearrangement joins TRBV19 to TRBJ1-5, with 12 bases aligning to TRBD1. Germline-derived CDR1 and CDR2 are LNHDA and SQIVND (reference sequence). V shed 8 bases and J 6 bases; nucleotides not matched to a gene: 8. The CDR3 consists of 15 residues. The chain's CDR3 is CASGTGGLLSQPQHF. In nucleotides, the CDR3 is TGTGCCAGTGGGACAGGGGGCTTATTGAGTCAGCCCCAGCATTTT.

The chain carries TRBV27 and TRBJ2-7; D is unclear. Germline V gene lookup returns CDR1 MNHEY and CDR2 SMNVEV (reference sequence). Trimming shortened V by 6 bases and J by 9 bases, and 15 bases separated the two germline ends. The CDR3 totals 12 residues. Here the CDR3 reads CASSSQPRAQYF. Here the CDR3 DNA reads TGTGCCAGCAGCTCCCAGCCTAGAGCGCAGTACTTC.

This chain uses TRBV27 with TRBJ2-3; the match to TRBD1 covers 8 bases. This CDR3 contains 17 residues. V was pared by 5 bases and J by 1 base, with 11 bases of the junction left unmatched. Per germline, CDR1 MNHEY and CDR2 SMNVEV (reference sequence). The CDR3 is CASSAGQGLLGTDTQYF. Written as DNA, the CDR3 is TGTGCCAGCAGTGCCGGACAGGGACTTCTTGGCACAGATACGCAGTATTTT.

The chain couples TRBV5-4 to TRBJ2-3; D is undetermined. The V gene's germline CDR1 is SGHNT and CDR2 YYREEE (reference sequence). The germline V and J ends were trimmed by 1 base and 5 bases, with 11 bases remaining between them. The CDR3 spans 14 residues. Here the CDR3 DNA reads TGTGCCAGCAGCTTGCGAACGGTCCAAGATACGCAGTATTTT. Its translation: CASSLRTVQDTQYF.

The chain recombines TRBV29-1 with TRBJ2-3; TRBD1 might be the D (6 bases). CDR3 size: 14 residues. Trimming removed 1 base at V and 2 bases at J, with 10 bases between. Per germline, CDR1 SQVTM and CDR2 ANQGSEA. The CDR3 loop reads CSVEGGQPTDTQYF. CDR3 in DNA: TGCAGCGTTGAAGGGGGGCAACCCACAGATACGCAGTATTTT.

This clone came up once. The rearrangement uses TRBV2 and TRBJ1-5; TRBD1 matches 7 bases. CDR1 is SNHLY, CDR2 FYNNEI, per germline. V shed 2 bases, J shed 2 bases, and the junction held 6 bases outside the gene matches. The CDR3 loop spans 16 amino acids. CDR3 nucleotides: TGTGCCAGCAGTGAATCACCCAGGGGGGGCAATCAGCCCCAGCATTTT. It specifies CASSESPRGGNQPQHF.

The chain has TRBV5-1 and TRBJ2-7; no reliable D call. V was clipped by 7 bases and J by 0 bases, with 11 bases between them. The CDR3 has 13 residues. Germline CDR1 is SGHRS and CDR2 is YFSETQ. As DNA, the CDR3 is TGCGCCAGCGCTCTAGGCGGCTCCTACGAGCAGTACTTC. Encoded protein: CASALGGSYEQYF.

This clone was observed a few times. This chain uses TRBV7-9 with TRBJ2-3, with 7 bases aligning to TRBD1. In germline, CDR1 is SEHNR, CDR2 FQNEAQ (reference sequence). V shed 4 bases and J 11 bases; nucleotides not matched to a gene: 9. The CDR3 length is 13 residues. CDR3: CASSYPPGGMQYF. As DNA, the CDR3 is TGTGCCAGCAGCTACCCCCCAGGGGGAATGCAGTATTTT.

The CDR3: CASSSSRQGRAFF. CDR3 DNA: TGTGCCAGCAGCTCTAGCCGACAGGGTAGGGCTTTCTTT. V and J are TRBV7-9 and TRBJ1-1; 7 positions match TRBD1. The germline V gene has CDR1 SEHNR and CDR2 FQNEAQ (reference sequence). Losses at the gene ends were 4 bases for V and 11 bases for J; bases not matched to a gene: 10. The CDR3 totals 13 residues.

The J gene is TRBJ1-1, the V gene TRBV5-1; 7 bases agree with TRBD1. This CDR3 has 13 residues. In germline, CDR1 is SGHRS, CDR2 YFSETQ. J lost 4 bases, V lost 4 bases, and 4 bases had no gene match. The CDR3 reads CASSPSGGTEAFF. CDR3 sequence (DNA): TGCGCCAGCAGCCCTTCAGGGGGCACTGAAGCTTTCTTT.

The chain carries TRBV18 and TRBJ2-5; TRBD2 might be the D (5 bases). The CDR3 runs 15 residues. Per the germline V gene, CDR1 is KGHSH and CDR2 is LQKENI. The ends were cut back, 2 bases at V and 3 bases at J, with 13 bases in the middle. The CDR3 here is CASSPMQRHEETQYF. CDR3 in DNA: TGTGCCAGCTCACCAATGCAGCGGCATGAAGAGACCCAGTACTTC. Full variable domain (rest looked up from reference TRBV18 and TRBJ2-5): NAGVMQNPRHLVRRRGQEARLRCSPMKGHSHVYWYRQLPEEGLKFMVYLQKENIIDESGMPKERFSAEFPKEGPSILRIQQVVRGDSAAYFCASSPMQRHEETQYFGPGTRLLVL.

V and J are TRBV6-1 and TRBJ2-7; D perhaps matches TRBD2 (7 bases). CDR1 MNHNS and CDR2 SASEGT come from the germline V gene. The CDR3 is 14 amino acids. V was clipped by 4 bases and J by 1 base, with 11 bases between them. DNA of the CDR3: TGTGCCAGCAGTGTACAGGGAGGGTCCTACGAGCAGTACTTC. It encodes CASSVQGGSYEQYF.

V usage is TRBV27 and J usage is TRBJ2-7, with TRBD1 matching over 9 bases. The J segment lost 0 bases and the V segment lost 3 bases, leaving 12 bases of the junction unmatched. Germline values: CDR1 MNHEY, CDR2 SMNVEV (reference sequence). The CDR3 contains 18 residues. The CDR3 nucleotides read TGTGCCAGCAGTTTTAGAGCCTCCGGGACAGGGAGCTCCTACGAGCAGTACTTC. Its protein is CASSFRASGTGSSYEQYF.

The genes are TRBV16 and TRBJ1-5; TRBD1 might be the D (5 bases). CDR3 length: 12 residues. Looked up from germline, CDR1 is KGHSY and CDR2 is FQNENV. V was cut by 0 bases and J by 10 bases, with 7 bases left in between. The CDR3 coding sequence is TGTGCCAGCAGCCAATCCGGGGGACCCCAGCATTTT. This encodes CASSQSGGPQHF.

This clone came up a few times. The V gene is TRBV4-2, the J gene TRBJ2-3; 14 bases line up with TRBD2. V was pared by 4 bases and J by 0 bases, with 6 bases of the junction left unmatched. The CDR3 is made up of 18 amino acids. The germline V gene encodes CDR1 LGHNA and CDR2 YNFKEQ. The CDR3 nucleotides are TGTGCCAGCAGCCCGACTAGCGGGAGGGCTCCTAGCACAGATACGCAGTATTTT. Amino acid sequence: CASSPTSGRAPSTDTQYF.

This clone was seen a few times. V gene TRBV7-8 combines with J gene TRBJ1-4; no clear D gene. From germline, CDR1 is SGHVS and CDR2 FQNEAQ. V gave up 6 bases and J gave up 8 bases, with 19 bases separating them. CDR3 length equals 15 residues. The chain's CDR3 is CASRPTKQSQEKLFF. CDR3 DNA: TGTGCCAGCAGGCCAACAAAACAGTCGCAAGAAAAACTGTTTTTT.

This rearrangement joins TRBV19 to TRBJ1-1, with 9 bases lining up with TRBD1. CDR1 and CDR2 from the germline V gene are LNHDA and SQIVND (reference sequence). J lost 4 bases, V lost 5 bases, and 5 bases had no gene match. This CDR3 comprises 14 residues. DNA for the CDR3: TGTGCCAGTAGTCCACAGGGGGCGGGCACTGAAGCTTTCTTT. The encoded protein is CASSPQGAGTEAFF.

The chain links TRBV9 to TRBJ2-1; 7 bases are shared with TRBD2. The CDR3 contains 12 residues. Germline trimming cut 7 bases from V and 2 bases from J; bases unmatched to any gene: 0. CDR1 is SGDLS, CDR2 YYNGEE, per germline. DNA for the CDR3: TGTGCCAGCGGGGGGGCCTACAATGAGCAGTTCTTC. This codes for CASGGAYNEQFF.

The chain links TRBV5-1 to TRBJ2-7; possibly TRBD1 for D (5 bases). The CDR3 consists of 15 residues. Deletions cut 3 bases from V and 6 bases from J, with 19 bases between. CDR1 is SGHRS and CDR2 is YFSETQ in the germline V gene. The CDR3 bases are TGCGCCAGCAGCTCGGCCGGGCAGGGCATTGCCGAGCAGTACTTC. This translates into CASSSAGQGIAEQYF.

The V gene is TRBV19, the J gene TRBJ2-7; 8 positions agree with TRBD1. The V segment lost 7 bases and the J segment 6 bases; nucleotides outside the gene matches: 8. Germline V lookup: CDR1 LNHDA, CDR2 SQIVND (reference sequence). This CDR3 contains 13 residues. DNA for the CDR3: TGTGCCAGTATCGGACAGGGAAGGCGCGAGCAGTACTTC. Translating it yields CASIGQGRREQYF.

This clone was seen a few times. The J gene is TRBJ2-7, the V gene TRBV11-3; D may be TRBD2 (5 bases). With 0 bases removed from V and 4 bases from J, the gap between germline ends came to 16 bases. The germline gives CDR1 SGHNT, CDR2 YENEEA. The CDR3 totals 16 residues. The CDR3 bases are TGTGCCAGCAGCTTAGAAGGATTTGAGGGCCCTTACGAGCAGTACTTC. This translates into CASSLEGFEGPYEQYF.